The sequence of this T cell receptor beta chain was determined in a study of cytomegalovirus exposure and HLA in healthy donors. Study summary: Early released data comprised tens of millions of unique TCRs from HLA-typed donors. Findings of the study overall: More than 150 TCR beta chains were listed as cytomegalovirus-associated. Later, TCR association rates were found to vary by HLA locus, highest for DRB1 and lowest for HLA-C.

Germline V gene sequence: CDR1 LNHDA, CDR2 SQIVND (reference sequence). This CDR3 is 16 amino acids long. V was pared by 7 bases and J by 9 bases, with 10 bases of the junction left unmatched. PCR used 60 Vbeta primers and 13 Jbeta primers. Original handling: Unique TCR beta chains numbered roughly 84 million in a later analysis, with 10 million to 14 million shared. TCRdb keeps only in-frame clones here, not all; method: immunoSEQ multiplex PCR. The DNA was the basis for D and trimming; V, J and clone size are from that table. The sample shows approximately 120,000 clones, about 81% of them seen only once. This clone was counted a single time. Antigen specificity is unknown.

This sequence was found in a woman aged 25 to 39 in good health and CMV-seronegative. The J gene is TRBJ1-6, the V gene TRBV19; 12 bases agree with TRBD1. Input material: PBMCs. The CDR3 region is CASNDRDRGLGSPLHF. The CDR3 DNA reads as TGTGCCAGTAACGACCGGGACAGGGGGCTCGGTTCACCCCTCCACTTT.